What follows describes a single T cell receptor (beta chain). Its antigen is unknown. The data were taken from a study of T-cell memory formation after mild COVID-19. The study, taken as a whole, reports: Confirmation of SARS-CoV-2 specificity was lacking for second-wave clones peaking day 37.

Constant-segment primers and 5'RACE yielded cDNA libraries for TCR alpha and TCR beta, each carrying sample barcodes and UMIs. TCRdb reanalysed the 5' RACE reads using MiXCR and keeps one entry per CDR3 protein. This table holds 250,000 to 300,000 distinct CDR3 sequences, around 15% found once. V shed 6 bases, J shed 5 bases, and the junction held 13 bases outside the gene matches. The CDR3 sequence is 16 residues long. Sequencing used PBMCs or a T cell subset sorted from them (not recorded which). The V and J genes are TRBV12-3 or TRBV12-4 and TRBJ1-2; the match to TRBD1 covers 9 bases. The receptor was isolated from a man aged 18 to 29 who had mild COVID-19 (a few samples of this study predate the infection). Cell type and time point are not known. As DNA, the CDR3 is TGTGCCAGCAGACAATCCGGGACAGGGACTGGGTATGGCTACACCTTC. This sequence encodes CASRQSGTGTGYGYTF.